Listed below are T cell receptor beta chains from one sample, sequenced in a study of identical twins. TCRdb ran MiXCR on the 5' RACE reads and lists one entry per CDR3 protein. This table has some 730,000 distinct CDR3 sequences, roughly 18% appearing once. The same data also went into a second study, on T cells expressing NK-cell markers.

Sequences were obtained from PBMCs. The source is a woman between 18 and 29 years old in good health. Each CDR3 is given with its conserved first and last residue. A D gene is named only where the DNA matches it firmly. Some rows have no size entry. The others give once, few or many, or a class for an expanded clone.

>-|TRBV6-1|TRBJ2-3|-
TGTGCCAGCTGGGGGTACAGGGAAGATCAGGATACGCAGTATTTT
CASWGYREDQDTQYF
>-|TRBV7-9|TRBJ2-3|-
TGTGCCAGCAGCTTTATAGCGGTGGCAGATACGCAGTATTTT
CASSFIAVADTQYF
>-|TRBV20-1|TRBJ2-7|few
TGCAGTGCTCAGCTAGGAGGTTACGAGCAGTACTTC
CSAQLGGYEQYF
>-|TRBV7-6|TRBJ1-1|few
TGTGCCAGCAGCTTAGCGGCCGGGGCGAACACTGAAGCTTTCTTT
CASSLAAGANTEAFF
>-|TRBV10-3|TRBJ2-5|few
TGTGCCATCAGTGAGTCGTACGGACAAGAGACCCAGTACTTC
CAISESYGQETQYF
>-|TRBV12-3/TRBV12-4|TRBJ1-4|few
TGTGCCAGCAGTTTCTATGAAAAACTGTTTTTT
CASSFYEKLFF
>-|TRBV7-9|TRBJ1-1|-
TGTGCCAGCAGCCTTGAGGGCGTTCGGACTGAAGCTTTCTTT
CASSLEGVRTEAFF
>-|TRBV5-1|TRBJ1-5|few
TGCGCCAGCAGCTTGGAGGTAAATCAGCCCCAGCATTTT
CASSLEVNQPQHF
>-|TRBV6-2/TRBV6-3|TRBJ1-3|-
TGTGCCAGCAGTTACTCATCGGCAAACTCTGGAAACACCATATATTTT
CASSYSSANSGNTIYF
>TRBD2|TRBV29-1|TRBJ2-7|few
TGCAGCGTTGAGCTAGCGGGCACCTACGAGCAGTACTTC
CSVELAGTYEQYF
>-|TRBV28|TRBJ1-2|few
TGTGCCATGAGCCCCGGGCATAGGAATGGCTACACCTTC
CAMSPGHRNGYTF
>-|TRBV5-1|TRBJ2-1|many
TGCGCCAGCAGCCGCGACTACAGGTCCCAATCCTACAATGAGCAGTTCTTC
CASSRDYRSQSYNEQFF
>-|TRBV5-1|TRBJ1-1|few
TGCGCCAGCAGCTTGGATCTCAGGTCAATTGAAGCTTTCTTT
CASSLDLRSIEAFF
>-|TRBV7-2|TRBJ1-1|few
TGTGCCAGCAGCTCCCCTAGCACTGAAGCTTTCTTT
CASSSPSTEAFF
>TRBD1|TRBV24-1|TRBJ2-3|-
TGTGCCACCAGTGTCGGTGACAGGGAGACGCAGTATTTT
CATSVGDRETQYF
>TRBD2|TRBV4-3|TRBJ2-7|few
TGCGCCAGCAGCCAGGGACTAGCGGGAGCGTTTCAGTACTTC
CASSQGLAGAFQYF
>-|TRBV5-6|TRBJ1-6|many
TGTGCCAGCAGCTTGGCCGGTCGGTCGGGCAATTCACCCCTCCACTTT
CASSLAGRSGNSPLHF
>TRBD2|TRBV6-5|TRBJ2-1|few
TGTGCCAGCAGTTACTCGCAAAGCGGGGGGTGGTCCTACAATGAGCAGTTCTTC
CASSYSQSGGWSYNEQFF
>-|TRBV10-3|TRBJ2-5|-
TGTGCCATCAAGCCGGACTCCCAAGAGACCCAGTACTTC
CAIKPDSQETQYF
>TRBD1|TRBV20-1|TRBJ2-3|few
TGCAGCTTTACAGGGGGCAGGGCAGATACGCAGTATTTT
CSFTGGRADTQYF
>-|TRBV9|TRBJ2-7|few
TGTGCCAGCAGCCCCACAGGGTTTGACGAGCAGTACTTC
CASSPTGFDEQYF
>-|TRBV12-3/TRBV12-4|TRBJ1-6|few
TGTGCCAGCAGGGTCGGGGTGGCCTATAATTCACCCCTCCACTTT
CASRVGVAYNSPLHF
>-|TRBV12-3/TRBV12-4|TRBJ1-3|-
TGTGCCAGCGAGCCCTCTGGAAACACCATATATTTT
CASEPSGNTIYF
>TRBD1|TRBV12-5|TRBJ2-1|-
TGTGCTAGTGGTTCTGGGACAGGGTATAACAATGAGCAGTTCTTC
CASGSGTGYNNEQFF
>-|TRBV12-3/TRBV12-4|TRBJ2-1|-
TGTGCCAGCAGTTTATGGGTGGGAGGGGGGCGTAATGAGCAGTTCTTC
CASSLWVGGGRNEQFF
>TRBD1|TRBV20-1|TRBJ2-2|-
TGCAGTGCCCTGACAGGGGCGGCGACCGGGGAGCTGTTTTTT
CSALTGAATGELFF